Each of the 17 T cell receptor beta chains below was sequenced from the same sample in a study of T cell changes during pregnancy in multiple sclerosis. Sequencing used immunoSEQ multiplex PCR; TCRdb keeps in-frame clones, though not all of them. In the table there are tens of thousands of clones, over 90% of which are singletons. The starting material was CD4+ T cells from peripheral blood mononuclear cells, obtained in the third trimester of pregnancy. These receptors originate from a female donor in good health, enrolled as a control in a pregnancy study.

The rearrangement joins TRBV7-9 to TRBJ2-1; 10 nucleotides line up with TRBD2. V trimming: 6 bases; J trimming: 0 bases; junction bases outside the gene matches: 2. CDR3 length: 15 residues. CDR1 and CDR2 from the germline V gene are SEHNR and FQNEAQ (reference sequence). The CDR3 DNA is TGTGCCAGCAGTCAGCGGGGGGGCTCCTACAATGAGCAGTTCTTC. Translation gives CASSQRGGSYNEQFF.

V and J are TRBV19 and TRBJ1-5, with unresolved D. Between the trimmed V and J ends, which lost 6 bases and 6 bases, there was a span of 15 bases. CDR1 is LNHDA and CDR2 is SQIVND in the germline V gene (reference sequence). This CDR3 is built from 14 residues. The CDR3 DNA reads as TGTGCCAGTAGCCCGGGAAGGATGGGTCAGCCCCAGCATTTT. This codes for CASSPGRMGQPQHF.

The chain joins TRBV10-3 to TRBJ1-1; 11 nucleotides align to TRBD1. The CDR3 loop spans 14 amino acids. V shed 9 bases, J shed 1 base, and the junction held 4 bases outside the gene matches. CDR1 is ENHRY and CDR2 is SYGVKD in the germline V gene. CDR3 in amino acids: CAIGQGAGNTEAFF. DNA for the CDR3: TGTGCCATTGGACAGGGGGCGGGGAACACTGAAGCTTTCTTT.

This chain connects TRBV6-6 to TRBJ1-1; TRBD1 is a possible D gene (5 bases). Germline values: CDR1 MNHNY, CDR2 SVGAGI (reference sequence). V was cut by 4 bases and J by 2 bases, with 8 bases left in between. The CDR3 is made up of 13 amino acids. The CDR3 is CASSSGGNTEAFF. The CDR3 DNA is TGTGCCAGCAGTTCCGGGGGAAACACTGAAGCTTTCTTT.

The rearrangement links TRBV5-1 to TRBJ1-2; D is perhaps TRBD1 (6 bases). The CDR3 consists of 15 residues. The ends were cut back, 2 bases at V and 2 bases at J, with 13 bases in the middle. In germline, CDR1 is SGHRS, CDR2 YFSETQ. The CDR3 coding sequence is TGCGCCAGCAGCTTCGGGGACACAAGAAACTATGGCTACACCTTC. Translating gives CASSFGDTRNYGYTF.

This clone was observed a handful of times. V is TRBV4-3 and J is TRBJ1-5; D not certain. Per the germline V gene, CDR1 is LGHNA and CDR2 is YSLEER. This CDR3 is 14 amino acids long. The ends were cut back, 2 bases at V and 2 bases at J, with 7 bases in the middle. CDR3 DNA: TGCGCCAGCAGCCAAAAAGCTGGCAATCAGCCCCAGCATTTT. It encodes CASSQKAGNQPQHF.

The gene calls are TRBV7-8 and TRBJ1-2; TRBD1 aligns across 10 bases. The V segment lost 1 base and the J segment 4 bases; nucleotides outside the gene matches: 3. Germline CDR1 is SGHVS and CDR2 is FQNEAQ. The CDR3 covers 15 residues. CDR3 sequence: CASSLGDRGGYGYTF. The CDR3 region has the DNA TGTGCCAGCAGCTTAGGGGACAGGGGTGGCTATGGCTACACCTTC.

CDR3 region: CASQMGGPLEQFF. CDR3 nucleotide sequence: TGTGCCAGCCAAATGGGTGGGCCTTTAGAGCAGTTCTTC. The chain has TRBV28 and TRBJ2-1, with D unclear. Germline V gene sequence: CDR1 MDHEN, CDR2 SYDVKM. The CDR3 loop spans 13 amino acids. The V and J ends lost 8 bases and 10 bases respectively, with 18 bases between them.

The chain carries TRBV7-2 and TRBJ1-2; D perhaps matches TRBD1 (5 bases). The V gene's germline CDR1 is SGHTA and CDR2 FQGNSA. Trimming left V 5 bases short and J 3 bases short, with 16 bases between. The CDR3 spans 15 residues. CDR3 loop: CASSPDGARYYGYTF. For the CDR3, the DNA is TGTGCCAGCAGCCCAGATGGGGCGCGGTACTATGGCTACACCTTC.

This chain connects TRBV4-2 to TRBJ1-5; TRBD1 is a possible D gene (5 bases). The CDR3 extends over 13 amino acids. Looked up from germline, CDR1 is LGHNA and CDR2 is YNFKEQ. Trimming shortened V by 0 bases and J by 7 bases, and 7 bases separated the two germline ends. CDR3 sequence: CASSQERGQPQHF. The DNA for the CDR3 is TGTGCCAGCAGCCAAGAAAGGGGCCAGCCCCAGCATTTT.

The rearrangement uses TRBV6-5 and TRBJ1-1, with D unresolved. Germline CDR1 MNHEY, CDR2 SVGAGI. The CDR3 length is 14 residues. V lost 2 bases, J lost 6 bases, and 13 bases lay in between. CDR3 residues: CASSYQGGRAEAFF. CDR3 nucleotide sequence: TGTGCCAGCAGTTACCAAGGTGGGCGAGCTGAAGCTTTCTTT.

V usage is TRBV4-2 and J usage is TRBJ2-3; the match to TRBD2 covers 15 bases. V trimming: 1 base; J trimming: 6 bases; junction bases outside the gene matches: 5. The CDR3 length is 17 residues. Germline V lookup: CDR1 LGHNA, CDR2 YNFKEQ. In DNA form, the CDR3 reads TGTGCCAGCAGCCAAGGCGGACTAGCGGGGGGGCTCGATACGCAGTATTTT. Translated, it gives CASSQGGLAGGLDTQYF.

The chain carries TRBV5-4 and TRBJ1-6; TRBD1 matches at 9 bases. The CDR3 length is 14 residues. Germline CDR1 SGHNT, CDR2 YYREEE (reference sequence). V was pared by 4 bases and J by 14 bases, with 10 bases of the junction left unmatched. For the CDR3, the DNA is TGTGCCAGCAGCCCGGGGGACAGGGAATTCTCCCTCCACTTT. Its protein is CASSPGDREFSLHF.

This chain connects TRBV9 to TRBJ2-7, with 10 nucleotides matching TRBD1. V shed 3 bases, J shed 2 bases, and the junction held 5 bases outside the gene matches. CDR3 length equals 15 residues. Germline V gives CDR1 SGDLS, CDR2 YYNGEE. The CDR3 DNA reads as TGTGCCAGCAGCGGGGGACAGGGGTCAACCTACGAGCAGTACTTC. Translation gives CASSGGQGSTYEQYF.

The chain recombines TRBV9 with TRBJ2-7; D remains ambiguous. Germline V lookup: CDR1 SGDLS, CDR2 YYNGEE. V was pared by 4 bases and J by 4 bases, with 9 bases between. The CDR3 is 12 residues long. CDR3 protein: CASSLHGYEQYF. CDR3 coding DNA: TGTGCCAGCAGCCTGCACGGTTACGAGCAGTACTTC. Variable domain in full (rest from reference TRBV9 and TRBJ2-7): DSGVTQTPKHLITATGQRVTLRCSPRSGDLSVYWYQQSLDQGLQFLIQYYNGEERAKGNILERFSAQQFPDLHSELNLSSLELGDSALYFCASSLHGYEQYFGPGTRLTVT.

There are a few counts of this clone. The chain is built from TRBV13 and TRBJ1-6; D is unclear. The CDR3 is made up of 12 amino acids. Germline assignment: CDR1 PRHDT and CDR2 FYEKMQ (reference sequence). Trimming pared 3 bases from V and 13 bases from J, leaving 10 bases between. CDR3 in DNA: TGTGCCAGCAGCTTTAACACCAGGCCCCTCCACTTT. It codes for CASSFNTRPLHF.

This chain joins TRBV21-1 and TRBJ2-1; the DNA was not compared with TRBD1, the D call given in the table. TRBV21-1 is listed as a pseudogene. CDR3 size: 14 residues. The CDR3 loop reads CATPDSEDYNEQFF. CDR3 sequence (DNA): TGTGCCACCCCCGACAGTGAGGACTACAATGAGCAGTTCTTC.